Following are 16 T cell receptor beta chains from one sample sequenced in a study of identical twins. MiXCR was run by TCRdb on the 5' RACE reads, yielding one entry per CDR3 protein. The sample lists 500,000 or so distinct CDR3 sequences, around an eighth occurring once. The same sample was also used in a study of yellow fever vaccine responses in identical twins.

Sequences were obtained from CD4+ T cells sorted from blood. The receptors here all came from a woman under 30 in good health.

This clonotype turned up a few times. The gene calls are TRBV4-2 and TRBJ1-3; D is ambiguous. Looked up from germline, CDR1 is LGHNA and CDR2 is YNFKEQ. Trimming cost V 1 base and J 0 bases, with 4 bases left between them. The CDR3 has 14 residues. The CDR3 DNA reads TGTGCCAGCAGCCAAGCAAGCTCTGGAAACACCATATATTTT. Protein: CASSQASSGNTIYF.

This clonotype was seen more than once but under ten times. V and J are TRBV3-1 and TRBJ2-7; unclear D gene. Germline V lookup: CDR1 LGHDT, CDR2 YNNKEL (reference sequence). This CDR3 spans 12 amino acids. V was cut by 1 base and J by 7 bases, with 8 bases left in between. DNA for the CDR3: TGTGCCAGCAGCCAAGTGGAGTTGGAGCAGTACTTC. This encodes CASSQVELEQYF.

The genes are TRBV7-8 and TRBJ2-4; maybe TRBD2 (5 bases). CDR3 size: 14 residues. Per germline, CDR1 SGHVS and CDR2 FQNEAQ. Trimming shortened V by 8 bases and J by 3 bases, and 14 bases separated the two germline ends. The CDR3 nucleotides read TGTGCCAGCGGAACTACCGGGGACAAAAACATTCAGTACTTC. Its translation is CASGTTGDKNIQYF.

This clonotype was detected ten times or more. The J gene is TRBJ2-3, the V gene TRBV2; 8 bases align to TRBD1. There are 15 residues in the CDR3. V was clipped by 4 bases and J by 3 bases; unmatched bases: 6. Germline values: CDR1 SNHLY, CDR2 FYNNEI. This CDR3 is CASSAGTGQTDTQYF. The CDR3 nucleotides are TGTGCCAGCAGTGCCGGGACAGGTCAGACAGATACGCAGTATTTT.

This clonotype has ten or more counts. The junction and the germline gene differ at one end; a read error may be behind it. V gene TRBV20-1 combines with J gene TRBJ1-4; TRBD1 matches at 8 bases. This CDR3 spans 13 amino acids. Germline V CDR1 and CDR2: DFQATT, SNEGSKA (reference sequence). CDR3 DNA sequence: TGCAGTGCTCGGGACAGGAGTTATGAAAACCTGTTTTTT. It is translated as CSARDRSYENLFF.

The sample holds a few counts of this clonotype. CDR3 bases: TGTGCCAGCAGCTTAATTCGCAATGAGCAGTTCTTC. Protein sequence: CASSLIRNEQFF. V gene TRBV7-2 combines with J gene TRBJ2-1, with D unclear. Looked up from germline, CDR1 is SGHTA and CDR2 is FQGNSA. Trimming removed 2 bases from V and 6 bases from J, with 5 bases in between. The CDR3 runs 12 residues. The whole variable domain, remainder taken from reference TRBV7-2 and TRBJ2-1, is GAGVSQSPSNKVTEKGKDVELRCDPISGHTALYWYRQSLGQGLEFLIYFQGNSAPDKSGLPSDRFSAERTGGSVSTLTIQRTQQEDSAVYLCASSLIRNEQFFGPGTRLTVL.

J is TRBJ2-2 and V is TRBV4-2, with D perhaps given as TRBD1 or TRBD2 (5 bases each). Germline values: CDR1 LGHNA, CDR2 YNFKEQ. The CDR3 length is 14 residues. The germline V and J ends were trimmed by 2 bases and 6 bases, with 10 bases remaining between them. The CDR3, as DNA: TGTGCCAGCAGCCAACAGGGACCTCCCGGGGAGCTGTTTTTT. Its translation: CASSQQGPPGELFF.

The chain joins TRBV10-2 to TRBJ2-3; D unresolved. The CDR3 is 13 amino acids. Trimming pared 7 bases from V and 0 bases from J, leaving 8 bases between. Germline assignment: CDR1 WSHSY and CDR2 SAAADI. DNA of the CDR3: TGCGCCAGCACGGACGGGAGCACAGATACGCAGTATTTT. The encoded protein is CASTDGSTDTQYF.

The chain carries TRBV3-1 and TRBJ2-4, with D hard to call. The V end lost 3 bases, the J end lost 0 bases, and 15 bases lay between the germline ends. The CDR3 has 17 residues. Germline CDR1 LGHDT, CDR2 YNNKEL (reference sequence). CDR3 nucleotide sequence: TGTGCCAGCAGCCACAGTACGTTTGAAGCAGCCAAAAACATTCAGTACTTC. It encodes CASSHSTFEAAKNIQYF.

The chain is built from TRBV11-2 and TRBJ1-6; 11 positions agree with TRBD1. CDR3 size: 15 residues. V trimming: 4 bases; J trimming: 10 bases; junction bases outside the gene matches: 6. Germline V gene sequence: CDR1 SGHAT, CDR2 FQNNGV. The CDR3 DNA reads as TGTGCCAGCAGCTACGGGACAGGGGGGTACTCACCCCTCCACTTT. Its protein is CASSYGTGGYSPLHF.

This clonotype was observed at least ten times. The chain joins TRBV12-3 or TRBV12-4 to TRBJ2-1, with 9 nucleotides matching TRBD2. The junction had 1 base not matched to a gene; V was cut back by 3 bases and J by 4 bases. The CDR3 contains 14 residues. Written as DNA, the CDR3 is TGTGCCAGCAGTTTGCTAGCGGGGTACAATGAGCAGTTCTTC. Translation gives CASSLLAGYNEQFF.

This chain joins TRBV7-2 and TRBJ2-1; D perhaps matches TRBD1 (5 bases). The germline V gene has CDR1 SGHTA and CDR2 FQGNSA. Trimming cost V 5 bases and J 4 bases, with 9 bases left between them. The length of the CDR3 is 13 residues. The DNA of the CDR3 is TGTGCCAGCAGCGTCAACAGGTACAATGAGCAGTTCTTC. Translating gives CASSVNRYNEQFF.

The CDR3 DNA reads as TGTGCCAGCAGTCTTCCGACTGGGACGAGGGAGCAGTACTTC. As protein: CASSLPTGTREQYF. V and J are TRBV6-1 and TRBJ2-7; tentatively, D is TRBD1 or TRBD2 (5 bases each). The germline gives CDR1 MNHNS, CDR2 SASEGT. The CDR3 is 14 amino acids. V lost 5 bases, J lost 7 bases, and 18 bases lay in between.

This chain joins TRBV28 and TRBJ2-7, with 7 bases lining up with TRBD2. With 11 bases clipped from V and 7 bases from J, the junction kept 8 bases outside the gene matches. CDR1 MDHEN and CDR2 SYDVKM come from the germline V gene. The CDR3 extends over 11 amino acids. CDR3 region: CASGEGREQYF. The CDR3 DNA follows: TGTGCCTCCGGGGAGGGGCGGGAGCAGTACTTC.

The CDR3 DNA sequence: TGCGCCAGCAGCTTGGTGCCGATGTGGACAGGGGGTACCGAGCAGTACTTC. Residues: CASSLVPMWTGGTEQYF. This chain uses TRBV5-1 with TRBJ2-7, with TRBD1 identical over 10 bases. The J segment lost 6 bases and the V segment lost 0 bases, leaving 12 bases of the junction unmatched. The CDR3 contains 17 residues. Per germline, CDR1 SGHRS and CDR2 YFSETQ. Using reference TRBV5-1 and TRBJ2-7 for the parts outside the CDR3, the full variable domain is KAGVTQTPRYLIKTRGQQVTLSCSPISGHRSVSWYQQTPGQGLQFLFEYFSETQRNKGNFPGRFSGRQFSNSRSEMNVSTLELGDSALYLCASSLVPMWTGGTEQYFGPGTRLTVT.

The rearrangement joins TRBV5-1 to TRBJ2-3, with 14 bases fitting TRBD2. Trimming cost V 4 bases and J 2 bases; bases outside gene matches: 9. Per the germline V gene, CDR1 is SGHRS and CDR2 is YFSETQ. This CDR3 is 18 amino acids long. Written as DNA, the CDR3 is TGCGCCAGCAGCCAAATGGGGACTAGCGGGGGACCCACAGATACGCAGTATTTT. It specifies CASSQMGTSGGPTDTQYF.